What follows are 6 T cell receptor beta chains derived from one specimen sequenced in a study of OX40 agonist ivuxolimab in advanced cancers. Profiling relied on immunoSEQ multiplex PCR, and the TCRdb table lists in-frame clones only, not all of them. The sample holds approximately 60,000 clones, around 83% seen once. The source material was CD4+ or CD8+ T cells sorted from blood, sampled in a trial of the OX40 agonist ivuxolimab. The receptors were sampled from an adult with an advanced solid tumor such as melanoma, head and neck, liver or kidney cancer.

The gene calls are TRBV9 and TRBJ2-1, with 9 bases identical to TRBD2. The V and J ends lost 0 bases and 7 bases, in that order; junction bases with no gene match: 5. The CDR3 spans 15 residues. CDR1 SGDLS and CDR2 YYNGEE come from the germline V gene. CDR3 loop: CASSVVSLAGNEQFF. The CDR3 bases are TGTGCCAGCAGCGTAGTGTCTCTAGCGGGGAATGAGCAGTTCTTC.

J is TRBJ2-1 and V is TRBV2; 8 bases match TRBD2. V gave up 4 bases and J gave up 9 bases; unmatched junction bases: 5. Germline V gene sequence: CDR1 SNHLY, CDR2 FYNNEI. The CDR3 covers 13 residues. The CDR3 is CASSALAGIEQFF. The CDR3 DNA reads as TGTGCCAGCAGTGCGCTAGCGGGTATTGAGCAGTTCTTC.

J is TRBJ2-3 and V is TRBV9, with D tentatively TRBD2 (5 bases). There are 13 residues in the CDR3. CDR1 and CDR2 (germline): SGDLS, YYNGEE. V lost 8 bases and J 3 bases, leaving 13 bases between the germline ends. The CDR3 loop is CASSRTFTDTQYF. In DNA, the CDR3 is TGTGCCAGTTCCCGGACTTTTACAGATACGCAGTATTTT.

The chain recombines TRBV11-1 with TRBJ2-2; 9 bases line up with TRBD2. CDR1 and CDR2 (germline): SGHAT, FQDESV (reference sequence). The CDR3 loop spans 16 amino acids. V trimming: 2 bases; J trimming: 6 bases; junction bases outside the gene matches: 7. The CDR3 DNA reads TGTGCCAGCAGCTTACGGGCGGGGGGGCCGGCCGGGGAGCTGTTTTTT. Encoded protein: CASSLRAGGPAGELFF.

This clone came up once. This CDR3 reads CASSSGRANEADTQYF. DNA for the CDR3: TGCGCCAGCTCTAGCGGGAGGGCCAATGAGGCAGATACGCAGTATTTT. This chain joins TRBV5-1 and TRBJ2-3, with 12 bases that match TRBD2. The CDR3 has 16 residues. Germline V CDR1 and CDR2: SGHRS, YFSETQ. Losses at the gene ends were 7 bases for V and 4 bases for J; bases not matched to a gene: 10.

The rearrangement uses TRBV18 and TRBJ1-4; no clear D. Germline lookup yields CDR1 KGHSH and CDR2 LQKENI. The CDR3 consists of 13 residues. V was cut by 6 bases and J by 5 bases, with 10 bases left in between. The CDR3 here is CASSGKFNEKLFF. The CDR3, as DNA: TGTGCCAGCTCGGGAAAATTCAATGAAAAACTGTTTTTT.